This entry concerns a single TCR beta chain. Its specificity is unknown. J was trimmed by 3 bases and V by 3 bases; bases with no gene match: 4. Germline V gene lookup returns CDR1 SEHNR and CDR2 FQNEAQ (reference sequence). This CDR3 has 15 amino acids. Only in-frame clones appear in the TCRdb table, and some are missing; sequencing was by immunoSEQ multiplex PCR. The sample includes about 150,000 clones, 90% of them seen just once. These data originate in a study of T cell responses to AZD1222 COVID-19 vaccine. Study observations and caveats: Receipt of two AZD1222 doses was followed by a rise in Spike-specific TCR breadth and depth. Repertoire samples came only from after the peak T cell response. Across the whole spike, CD4 TCRs peaked at regions 160-218 and 743-854.

Sequenced here: peripheral blood, sampled on day 0 of AZD1222 vaccination. V gene TRBV7-9 combines with J gene TRBJ1-3, with 8 bases aligning to TRBD1. The receptor comes from an adult in good health. CDR3 bases: TGTGCCAGCAGCTTCGAACAGGGGGGTGGAAACACCATATATTTT. Encoded protein: CASSFEQGGGNTIYF.